This TCR beta chain comes out of a study of blood T cell repertoires in COVID-19. The CDR3 has 15 residues. Germline values: CDR1 SGHRS, CDR2 YFSETQ. The ends lost 0 bases at V and 0 bases at J; junction bases unmatched: 0. Data came from immunoSEQ multiplex PCR; TCRdb stores just in-frame clones and leaves some out. The sample records around 160,000 clones, roughly 90% being singletons. This sequence joins TRBV5-1 and TRBJ2-1; TRBD2 matches at 7 bases. Specimen: PBMCs or T cells enriched from blood (not recorded which). This clonotype was sampled from a woman younger than 45 with acute COVID-19. CDR3 nucleotides: TGCGCCAGCAGCTTGGGCGGGGGCTCCTACAATGAGCAGTTCTTC. Its translation is CASSLGGGSYNEQFF.